The entry that follows covers one TCR beta chain sequence. The same CDR3 arises from other DNA sequences in this sample as well. This sample was taken from a study of multiple sclerosis patients with progressive multifocal leukoencephalopathy. The CDR3 covers 13 residues. V was pared by 8 bases and J by 8 bases, with 18 bases between. Germline V gene data show CDR1 as MNHNS and CDR2 as SASEGT. The time point: time of PML onset. Assay used: immunoSEQ multiplex PCR; TCRdb lists only in-frame clones, some missing. This sample has 25,000 to 30,000 clones, with more than 80% found just once. The chain carries TRBV6-1 and TRBJ1-2; the D gene is possibly TRBD1 (6 bases). The TCR was taken from a woman in her twenties or thirties with progressive multifocal leukoencephalopathy. The sequencing here drew on PBMCs, taken from a patient treated with natalizumab. CDR3 nucleotide sequence: TGTGCCAGCGCACCCGGGGGGGCGGAAGGCTACACCTTC. Protein product: CASAPGGAEGYTF.